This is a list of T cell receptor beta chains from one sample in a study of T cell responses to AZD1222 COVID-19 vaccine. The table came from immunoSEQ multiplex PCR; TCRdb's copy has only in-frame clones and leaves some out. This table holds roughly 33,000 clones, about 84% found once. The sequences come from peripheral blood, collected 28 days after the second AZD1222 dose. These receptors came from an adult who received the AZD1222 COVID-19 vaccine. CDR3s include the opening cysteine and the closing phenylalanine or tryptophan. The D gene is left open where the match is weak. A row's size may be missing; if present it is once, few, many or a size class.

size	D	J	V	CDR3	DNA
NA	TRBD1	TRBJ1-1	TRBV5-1	CASSHGQGEAFF	TGCGCCAGCAGCCACGGACAGGGTGAAGCTTTCTTT
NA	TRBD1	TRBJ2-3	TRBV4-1	CASTLGGQGGTDTQYF	TGCGCCAGCACCCTTGGGGGACAGGGTGGAACAGATACGCAGTATTTT
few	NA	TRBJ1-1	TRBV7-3	CASSSTVNTEAFF	TGTGCCAGCAGCTCGACAGTGAACACTGAAGCTTTCTTT
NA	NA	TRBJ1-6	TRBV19	CASSPIGIHNSPLHF	TGTGCCAGTAGCCCAATCGGGATCCATAATTCACCCCTCCACTTT
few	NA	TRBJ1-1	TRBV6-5	CASSYDGKNEAFF	TGTGCCAGCAGTTACGACGGGAAAAATGAAGCTTTCTTT
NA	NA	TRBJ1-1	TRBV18	CASSPRRGMTNTEAFF	TGTGCCAGCTCACCCCGCCGAGGGATGACGAACACTGAAGCTTTCTTT
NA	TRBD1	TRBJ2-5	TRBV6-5	CASSTGARETQYF	TGTGCCAGCAGTACAGGGGCGCGGGAGACCCAGTACTTC
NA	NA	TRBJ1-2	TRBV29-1	CSVVTGGYGYTF	TGCAGCGTTGTCACGGGGGGGTATGGCTACACCTTC
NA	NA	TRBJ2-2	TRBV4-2	CASSQEGGRTGELFF	TGTGCCAGCAGCCAGGAGGGGGGCCGCACCGGGGAGCTGTTTTTT
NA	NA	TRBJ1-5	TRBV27	CASSLGGWYPSNQPQHF	TGTGCCAGCAGTTTGGGGGGTTGGTACCCTAGCAATCAGCCCCAGCATTTT
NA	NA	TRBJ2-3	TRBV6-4	CASSDSFSQGGDTQYF	TGTGCCAGCAGTGATTCGTTCAGTCAGGGCGGAGATACGCAGTATTTT
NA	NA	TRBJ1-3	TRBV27	CASSPYPFRGGNTIYF	TGTGCCAGCAGTCCCTATCCCTTTCGTGGAGGAAACACCATATATTTT
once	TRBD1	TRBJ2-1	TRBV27	CASNRRQGDEQFF	TGTGCCAGCAATAGGCGACAGGGGGATGAGCAGTTCTTC
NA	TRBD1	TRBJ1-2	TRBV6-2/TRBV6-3	CASSHPGQGTTTF	TGTGCCAGCAGCCATCCCGGACAGGGGACAACGACCTTC
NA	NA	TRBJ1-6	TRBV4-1	CASSQGAWPLHF	TGCGCCAGCAGCCAGGGTGCGTGGCCCCTCCACTTT
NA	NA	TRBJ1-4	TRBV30	CAWSLTGIELFF	TGTGCCTGGAGCCTGACAGGTATAGAACTGTTTTTT
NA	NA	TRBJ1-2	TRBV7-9	CASSEGPNYGYTF	TGTGCCAGCAGCGAGGGTCCTAACTATGGCTACACCTTC
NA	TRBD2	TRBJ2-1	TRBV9	CASTPGGGSYNEQFF	TGTGCCAGCACCCCCGGGGGGGGGTCCTACAATGAGCAGTTCTTC
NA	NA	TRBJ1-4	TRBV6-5	CASSISISGIEKLFF	TGTGCCAGCAGCATTAGTATCAGTGGTATAGAAAAACTGTTTTTT
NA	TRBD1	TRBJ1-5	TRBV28	CASRENGQGRQPQHF	TGTGCCAGCCGGGAGAACGGACAGGGCCGGCAGCCCCAGCATTTT
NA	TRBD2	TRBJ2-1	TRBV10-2	CASRISGGALYNEQFF	TGCGCCAGCAGGATAAGCGGGGGGGCCCTCTACAATGAGCAGTTCTTC
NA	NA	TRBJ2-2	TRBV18	CASSPRQADYTGELFF	TGTGCCAGCTCACCACGCCAAGCTGACTACACCGGGGAGCTGTTTTTT
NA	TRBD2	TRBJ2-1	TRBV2	CASSGDGGIYNEQFF	TGTGCCAGCAGTGGGGACGGGGGGATATACAATGAGCAGTTCTTC
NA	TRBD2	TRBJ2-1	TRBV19	CASSTLAAPYNEQFF	TGTGCCAGTAGCACACTAGCGGCCCCCTACAATGAGCAGTTCTTC
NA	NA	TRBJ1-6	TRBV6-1	CASSEAMTRWDSPLHF	TGTGCCAGCAGTGAAGCTATGACACGGTGGGATTCACCCCTCCACTTT
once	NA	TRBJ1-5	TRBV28	CASSSGAGNQPQHF	TGTGCCAGCAGTTCCGGGGCCGGCAATCAGCCCCAGCATTTT
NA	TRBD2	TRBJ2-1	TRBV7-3	CASSATGLAGGDYNEQFF	TGTGCCAGCAGCGCCACGGGACTAGCGGGAGGGGATTACAATGAGCAGTTCTTC
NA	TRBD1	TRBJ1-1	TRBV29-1	CSVRGTGGTEAFF	TGCAGCGTAAGGGGGACAGGGGGTACTGAAGCTTTCTTT
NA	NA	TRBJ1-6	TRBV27	CASSLVGASRNSPLHF	TGTGCCAGCAGTTTGGTGGGGGCTAGTCGTAATTCACCCCTCCACTTT
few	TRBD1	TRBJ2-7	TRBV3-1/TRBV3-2	CASSQDAGQGAKEQYF	TGTGCCAGCAGCCAAGACGCCGGACAGGGGGCTAAAGAGCAGTACTTC
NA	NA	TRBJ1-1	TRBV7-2	CASSLINRNSEAFF	TGTGCCAGCAGCCTCATTAACCGTAATTCTGAAGCTTTCTTT